Listed below are T cell receptor beta chains from one sample, sequenced in a study of vaccination and CD4 T cells after COVID-19. TCRdb analysed the PCR reads with MiXCR anew, one entry per CDR3 protein. The sample comprises 5,500 to 7,000 distinct CDR3 sequences, 35% of which are singletons, and around 36% rests with the top ten. These TCRs' antigens remain unknown. The sample comprised CD4+ T cells from blood, cultured in vitro. The receptors were gathered from a human donor in good health. CDR3s include the opening cysteine and the closing phenylalanine or tryptophan. The D gene is left open where the match is weak. Rows give clone size only sometimes, using once, few, many, or a class for an expanded clone.

>NA|TRBJ1-5|TRBV10-3|NA
CAISLGVGQPQHF
TGTGCCATCAGCCTCGGGGTTGGGCAGCCCCAGCATTTT
>few|TRBJ2-3|TRBV6-1|NA
CARGVFQNHRTDTQYF
TGTGCCAGGGGGGTATTCCAAAACCATCGCACAGATACGCAGTATTTT
>few|TRBJ1-5|TRBV24-1|NA
CATSDPGPSSPQHF
TGTGCCACCAGTGATCCGGGACCCTCCTCGCCCCAGCATTTT
>once|TRBJ2-7|TRBV20-1|NA
CSAYDYRRYEQYF
TGCAGTGCGTATGACTATAGGCGCTACGAGCAGTACTTC
>NA|TRBJ2-3|TRBV28|NA
CASLLGGGTASTDTQYF
TGTGCCAGCCTCCTAGGAGGGGGGACCGCTAGCACAGATACGCAGTATTTT
>NA|TRBJ1-1|TRBV28|TRBD1
CASSSPGGGIVEAFF
TGTGCCAGCAGTTCCCCAGGGGGCGGGATCGTTGAAGCTTTCTTT
>NA|TRBJ2-7|TRBV6-1|NA
CASSPGAGSSYEQYF
TGTGCCAGCAGCCCAGGGGCAGGAAGCTCCTACGAGCAGTACTTC
>few|TRBJ1-5|TRBV2|NA
CASRAGGPSNQPQHF
TGTGCCAGCAGGGCCGGGGGGCCTAGCAATCAGCCCCAGCATTTT
>few|TRBJ1-6|TRBV28|TRBD1
CASSLGQGVTYNSPLHF
TGTGCCAGCAGTTTAGGGCAGGGGGTCACCTATAATTCACCCCTCCACTTT
>NA|TRBJ1-5|TRBV19|NA
CASSIQSGYQPQHF
TGTGCCAGTAGTATTCAAAGCGGCTATCAGCCCCAGCATTTT
>NA|TRBJ1-2|TRBV7-2|NA
CASSPDNYGYTF
TGTGCCAGCAGCCCTGATAACTATGGCTACACCTTC
>NA|TRBJ1-2|TRBV5-1|TRBD1
CASSPEGTGRVSYGYTF
TGCGCCAGCAGCCCGGAGGGGACAGGAAGAGTTTCCTATGGCTACACCTTC
>medium-sized|TRBJ1-6|TRBV6-1|NA
CASRENSPLHF
TGTGCCAGCAGGGAAAATTCACCCCTCCACTTT
>few|TRBJ1-6|TRBV2|NA
CASSMGAGSPLHF
TGTGCCAGCAGTATGGGGGCTGGATCACCCCTCCACTTT
>few|TRBJ1-6|TRBV27|NA
CASSLNFNSPLHF
TGTGCCAGCAGTTTAAATTTTAATTCACCCCTCCACTTT
>few|TRBJ1-4|TRBV28|NA
CASSPAAREKLFF
TGTGCCAGCAGTCCCGCGGCCCGTGAAAAACTGTTTTTT
>few|TRBJ1-2|TRBV27|NA
CASSLSWQNNYGYTF
TGTGCCAGCAGTTTATCGTGGCAGAATAACTATGGCTACACCTTC
>NA|TRBJ1-1|TRBV15|TRBD1
CATSTPGTGVPEAFF
TGTGCCACCAGCACTCCCGGGACAGGGGTCCCTGAAGCTTTCTTT
>NA|TRBJ1-4|TRBV6-1|TRBD1
CASGRQGSGLFF
TGTGCCAGCGGCCGACAGGGCAGTGGCCTGTTTTTT
>NA|TRBJ2-7|TRBV7-6|TRBD2
CASSLGAGGRAVYEQYF
TGTGCCAGCAGCTTAGGGGCCGGCGGGAGGGCCGTCTACGAGCAGTACTTC
>NA|TRBJ2-1|TRBV5-1|TRBD1
CASLFTGGEDNEQFF
TGCGCCAGCCTCTTTACAGGGGGCGAAGACAATGAGCAGTTCTTC
>NA|TRBJ2-2|TRBV4-1|TRBD1
CASSSRGTANTGELFF
TGCGCCAGCAGCTCAAGAGGGACAGCCAACACCGGGGAGCTGTTTTTT
>NA|TRBJ1-5|TRBV2|NA
CASSVNGPRSNQPQHF
TGTGCCAGCAGTGTCAACGGGCCGAGAAGCAATCAGCCCCAGCATTTT
>few|TRBJ2-5|TRBV7-7|NA
CASSTTGTWKETQYF
TGTGCTAGCAGCACGACAGGGACTTGGAAAGAGACCCAGTACTTC
>NA|TRBJ2-6|TRBV7-9|NA
CASSLARSSGANVLTF
TGTGCCAGCAGCTTAGCGCGTAGCTCTGGGGCCAACGTCCTGACTTTC
>NA|TRBJ1-1|TRBV5-5|NA
CASSLSDMNTEAFF
TGTGCCAGCAGCTTATCGGATATGAACACTGAAGCTTTCTTT
>NA|TRBJ1-2|TRBV5-1|NA
CASSPGIYGYTF
TGCGCCAGCAGCCCCGGGATCTATGGCTACACCTTC
>NA|TRBJ1-6|TRBV20-1|NA
CSVSPWAVGNSPLHF
TGCAGTGTTTCGCCGTGGGCTGTCGGAAATTCACCCCTCCACTTT
>NA|TRBJ2-3|TRBV7-2|TRBD2
CASSPGLAGFADTQYF
TGTGCCAGCAGCCCGGGACTAGCGGGTTTCGCAGATACGCAGTATTTT
>NA|TRBJ2-5|TRBV6-1|TRBD2
CASASFSGPQETQYF
TGTGCCAGCGCATCCTTTAGCGGGCCCCAAGAGACCCAGTACTTC
>NA|TRBJ1-2|TRBV28|NA
CASRVRLGGYTF
TGTGCCAGCAGGGTCCGGTTGGGTGGCTACACCTTC
>NA|TRBJ1-2|TRBV7-9|NA
CASRAGSAYGYTF
TGTGCCAGCCGAGCTGGGAGTGCGTATGGCTACACCTTC
>NA|TRBJ2-6|TRBV19|NA
CATMAWGLGPGANVLTF
TGTGCCACCATGGCTTGGGGCCTGGGACCTGGGGCCAACGTCCTGACTTTC
>NA|TRBJ2-7|TRBV28|TRBD2
CASRGPVESGSWRDEQYF
TGTGCCAGCAGGGGCCCCGTGGAAAGCGGGAGTTGGCGTGACGAGCAGTACTTC
>NA|TRBJ1-6|TRBV6-2/TRBV6-3|NA
CASNQPNSPLHF
TGTGCCAGCAACCAGCCTAATTCACCCCTCCACTTT
>NA|TRBJ2-6|TRBV6-1|NA
CASVATGLNSGANVLTF
TGTGCCAGTGTGGCAACGGGACTCAACTCTGGGGCCAACGTCCTGACTTTC
>few|TRBJ2-1|TRBV20-1|NA
CSAREGPYNEQFF
TGCAGTGCTAGAGAGGGCCCATACAATGAGCAGTTCTTC
>once|TRBJ2-3|TRBV7-2|NA
CASSPYTDTQYF
TGTGCCAGCAGCCCGTACACAGATACGCAGTATTTT
>NA|TRBJ2-1|TRBV27|NA
CAYPRSNEQFF
TGTGCCTACCCCCGCTCCAATGAGCAGTTCTTC
>few|TRBJ1-5|TRBV21-1|NA
CASSIPGRGNINQPQHF
TGTGCCAGCAGCATCCCAGGGAGAGGGAACATCAATCAGCCCCAGCATTTT
>NA|TRBJ2-3|TRBV24-1|NA
CATSDPITWTQYF
TGTGCCACCAGTGACCCAATAACGTGGACGCAGTATTTT
>few|TRBJ1-2|TRBV15|NA
CATSREGVGGIYGYTF
TGTGCCACCAGCAGAGAAGGGGTAGGAGGGATCTATGGCTACACCTTC
>few|TRBJ2-1|TRBV6-1|TRBD2
CASGRLAGEQFF
TGTGCCAGCGGCCGACTAGCGGGAGAGCAGTTCTTC
>NA|TRBJ2-5|TRBV7-2|NA
CASSLVRGQGPQYF
TGTGCCAGCAGCTTAGTTAGGGGCCAGGGGCCCCAGTACTTC
>NA|TRBJ2-1|TRBV20-1|TRBD2
CSTFEGLAGGYNEQFF
TGCAGTACGTTCGAGGGACTAGCGGGGGGCTACAATGAGCAGTTCTTC
>NA|TRBJ2-1|TRBV7-2|NA
CASSPMGRSRNEQFF
TGTGCCAGCAGTCCGATGGGGAGGTCCCGCAATGAGCAGTTCTTC
>NA|TRBJ2-1|TRBV6-1|TRBD2
CASRLAGANDEQFF
TGTGCCAGCAGACTAGCGGGAGCGAATGATGAGCAGTTCTTC
>NA|TRBJ1-6|TRBV7-3|NA
CASSLSGGNNSPLHF
TGTGCCAGCAGCTTATCTGGCGGCAATAATTCACCCCTCCACTTT
>few|TRBJ2-5|TRBV15|NA
CATSSLRGMGEQETQYF
TGTGCCACCAGCAGCCTCAGGGGAATGGGAGAACAAGAGACCCAGTACTTC
>few|TRBJ2-7|TRBV7-3|NA
CASSRGGVDEQYF
TGTGCCAGCAGCCGAGGCGGGGTGGATGAGCAGTACTTC
>few|TRBJ2-1|TRBV7-3|NA
CASSLRSLPASYNEQFF
TGTGCCAGCAGCTTAAGGTCCCTTCCGGCGTCCTACAATGAGCAGTTCTTC
>few|TRBJ2-2|TRBV20-1|TRBD2
CSARDQGSGSANTGELFF
TGCAGTGCTAGAGATCAAGGTAGCGGGTCCGCGAACACCGGGGAGCTGTTTTTT
>NA|TRBJ2-3|TRBV7-3|NA
CASSLVPLDTQYF
TGTGCCAGCAGCTTAGTCCCTCTGGATACGCAGTATTTT